This T cell receptor beta chain was found in a study of shared clonotypes between healthy human individuals. As defined, naive CD8 cells were CD45RO-negative and positively selected for CCR7, with terminally differentiated effector memory CD45RA+ cells excluded. For sorted subsets, about 190 ng DNA per replicate equaled about 30,000 T cell genomes. Here immunoSEQ multiplex PCR was the method, and the copy in TCRdb shows in-frame clones only, minus some. The top ten hold 1.5% to 2% of the sample, which has approximately 1.9 million clones, over 85% seen once. The CDR3 is 14 residues long. Trimming pared 7 bases from V and 0 bases from J, leaving 9 bases between. The germline V gene has CDR1 ENHRY and CDR2 SYGVKD. General study findings and limits: Richness estimates generally favored naive over memory subsets. Few donors restricted represented genetic and exposure-history diversity.

As for this clone: Its antigen is as yet unknown.

This TCR came from a man between 18 and 29 years old in good health. Some clones in this sample may be carry-over from other donors' samples. The sequenced material came from naive CD8+ T cells from PBMCs. The chain recombines TRBV10-3 with TRBJ2-2; D gene uncertain. CDR3 in DNA: TGTGCCATCAAGGGCAGTACGAACACCGGGGAGCTGTTTTTT. Translated, it gives CAIKGSTNTGELFF.